This T cell receptor beta chain was documented in a study of blood T cell repertoires in COVID-19. This clone was detected once. The V and J ends lost 1 base and 6 bases respectively, with 15 bases between them. Germline V lookup: CDR1 SGHTA, CDR2 FQGNSA. There are 15 residues in the CDR3. Study processing details: How many nucleated cells were present was estimated from reference gene primer amplification. Libraries were prepared by immunoSEQ multiplex PCR; TCRdb keeps only in-frame clonotypes and omits some of them. The DNA was the basis for D and trimming; V, J and clone size are from that table. The table has roughly 65,000 clones, 65% to 80% seen once; the top ten hold approximately 23%.

The sequenced material came from peripheral blood. The clonotype originates from a human donor in a cohort sampled during active COVID-19. This sequence joins TRBV7-2 and TRBJ2-5, with a tentative D call TRBD2 (6 bases). The CDR3 protein is CASSLERLVGKTQYF. CDR3 in DNA: TGTGCCAGCAGCTTAGAAAGACTAGTAGGAAAGACCCAGTACTTC.